The 19 T cell receptor beta chains below all came from one sample that was sequenced in a study of blood T cell repertoires in COVID-19. Only in-frame clones appear in the TCRdb table, and some are missing; sequencing was by immunoSEQ multiplex PCR. Of some 300,000 clones in the sample, 85% to 90% were seen once. The sample taken for sequencing was peripheral blood. The source is a woman aged 40 to 50 with COVID-19, enrolled during active disease.

The chain is built from TRBV5-1 and TRBJ2-3; 8 bases line up with TRBD2. The J segment lost 2 bases and the V segment lost 2 bases, leaving 10 bases of the junction unmatched. The CDR3 is made up of 17 amino acids. Germline assignment: CDR1 SGHRS and CDR2 YFSETQ. CDR3 amino acids: CASSLRSAGGPTDTQYF. The CDR3 DNA reads TGCGCCAGCAGCTTACGCTCCGCGGGGGGACCCACAGATACGCAGTATTTT.

The J gene is TRBJ2-7, the V gene TRBV2; 9 positions agree with TRBD2. The CDR3 is made up of 14 amino acids. Germline loops: CDR1 SNHLY, CDR2 FYNNEI. The V gene end was trimmed by 7 bases and the J gene end by 0 bases; junction bases not matched to a gene: 4. CDR3 nucleotides: TGTGCCAGCACCGTAGCGGGAGCCTCCTACGAGCAGTACTTC. Translation: CASTVAGASYEQYF.

This sequence joins TRBV28 and TRBJ1-1; TRBD1 might be the D (5 bases). CDR3 length: 13 amino acids. Germline CDR1 MDHEN, CDR2 SYDVKM. With 2 bases removed from V and 5 bases from J, the gap between germline ends came to 9 bases. The chain's CDR3 is CASSLPDRTEAFF. The CDR3 bases are TGTGCCAGCAGTTTACCCGACAGAACTGAAGCTTTCTTT.

The V call is TRBV5-1, the J call TRBJ2-3, with a weak D call TRBD1 (5 bases). Germline V CDR1 and CDR2: SGHRS, YFSETQ. Between the trimmed V and J ends, which lost 0 bases and 4 bases, there was a span of 15 bases. The length of the CDR3 is 16 residues. The chain's CDR3 is CASSLGLSSTADTQYF. As DNA, the CDR3 is TGCGCCAGCAGCTTGGGGCTTTCATCGACAGCAGATACGCAGTATTTT.

The V gene is TRBV5-8, the J gene TRBJ1-6; TRBD1 matches at 7 bases. The CDR3 is 15 residues long. Trimming at V came to 8 bases and at J to 2 bases, leaving 7 bases not matched to a gene. Germline CDR1 and CDR2: SGHTS and YDEGEE. The CDR3 DNA is TGTGCCAGTACCACGACAGGGACCTATAATTCACCCCTCCACTTT. Translated, it gives CASTTTGTYNSPLHF.

The rearrangement links TRBV7-9 to TRBJ1-2; TRBD1 matches 9 bases. Trimming took 4 bases from V and 5 from J; bases not matched to a gene: 5. The CDR3 totals 14 residues. Germline V gene lookup returns CDR1 SEHNR and CDR2 FQNEAQ (reference sequence). This CDR3 is CASSSRTGEYGYTF. The CDR3 coding sequence is TGTGCCAGCAGCTCCAGGACAGGGGAGTATGGCTACACCTTC. The variable domain in full, with the rest retrieved from reference TRBV7-9 and TRBJ1-2, is DTGVSQNPRHKITKRGQNVTFRCDPISEHNRLYWYRQTLGQGPEFLTYFQNEAQLEKSRLLSDRFSAERPKGSFSTLEIQRTEQGDSAMYLCASSSRTGEYGYTFGSGTRLTVV.

The chain joins TRBV19 to TRBJ2-4; D might be TRBD1 (5 bases). Trimming removed 9 bases from V and 4 bases from J, with 22 bases in between. Germline loops: CDR1 LNHDA, CDR2 SQIVND (reference sequence). This CDR3 contains 16 residues. Written as DNA, the CDR3 is TGTGCCAGCAACTCAAGGGGAAGTCACTCGAAAAACATTCAGTACTTC. Amino acid sequence: CASNSRGSHSKNIQYF.

The chain is built from TRBV7-2 and TRBJ2-7, with 8 bases matching TRBD2. After removal of 2 bases from V and 4 bases from J, the junction contained 7 bases not matched to a gene. In germline, CDR1 is SGHTA, CDR2 FQGNSA. This CDR3 region has 15 residues. The CDR3 is CASSLHGTSKYEQYF. CDR3 DNA sequence: TGTGCCAGCAGCTTACACGGGACTAGTAAATACGAGCAGTACTTC.

V and J are TRBV6-9 and TRBJ1-5; the D is unclear. Per the germline V gene, CDR1 is MNHGY and CDR2 is SVAAGI. The V and J ends lost 2 bases and 4 bases respectively, with 15 bases between them. The CDR3 loop spans 16 amino acids. CDR3 sequence: CASSYTVSGGNQPQHF. CDR3 bases: TGTGCCAGCAGTTATACGGTTTCGGGCGGGAATCAGCCCCAGCATTTT.

This clone is a singleton in its sample. The chain employs TRBV3-1 (or the pseudogene TRBV3-2) and TRBJ2-1; no clear D gene. V was pared by 0 bases and J by 12 bases, with 6 bases between. CDR1 LGHDT and CDR2 YNNKEL come from the germline V gene (reference sequence). The CDR3 extends over 11 amino acids. The CDR3 reads CASSQDGVQFF. The DNA of the CDR3 is TGTGCCAGCAGCCAAGATGGAGTGCAGTTCTTC.

The chain's CDR3 is CASSHPGTATEAFF. The CDR3, as DNA: TGTGCCAGCAGCCATCCCGGGACAGCCACTGAAGCTTTCTTT. The chain uses TRBV4-2 and TRBJ1-1; TRBD1 matches at 7 bases. The CDR3 is made up of 14 amino acids. Germline CDR1 LGHNA, CDR2 YNFKEQ. With 3 bases clipped from V and 4 bases from J, the junction kept 5 bases outside the gene matches.

The CDR3 loop reads CASSHRDGDSPLHF. CDR3 DNA: TGTGCCAGCAGCCACAGGGACGGCGATTCACCCCTCCACTTT. The V and J genes are TRBV7-9 and TRBJ1-6; D is perhaps TRBD1 (6 bases). Deletions cut 5 bases from V and 8 bases from J, with 13 bases between. The CDR3 has 14 amino acids. The germline CDR1 and CDR2 sequences are SEHNR and FQNEAQ (reference sequence). Filled out from reference TRBV7-9 and TRBJ1-6, the complete variable domain reads DTGVSQNPRHKITKRGQNVTFRCDPISEHNRLYWYRQTLGQGPEFLTYFQNEAQLEKSRLLSDRFSAERPKGSFSTLEIQRTEQGDSAMYLCASSHRDGDSPLHFGNGTRLTVT.

The chain joins TRBV3-1 (or the pseudogene TRBV3-2) to TRBJ1-4; TRBD1 aligns across 8 bases. The germline CDR1 and CDR2 sequences are LGHDT and YNNKEL (reference sequence). This CDR3 region has 14 residues. The junction had 3 bases not matched to a gene; V was cut back by 6 bases and J by 3 bases. The CDR3 nucleotides are TGTGCCAGCAGGGCGGACAGGGCTAATGAAAAACTGTTTTTT. It yields the protein CASRADRANEKLFF.

This sequence joins TRBV18 and TRBJ2-2, with D perhaps TRBD1 (6 bases). The ends were cut back, 3 bases at V and 0 bases at J, with 11 bases in the middle. The CDR3 consists of 16 residues. Germline V gene lookup returns CDR1 KGHSH and CDR2 LQKENI. In DNA form, the CDR3 reads TGTGCCAGCTCACCGTCTAGGACAGCGAACACCGGGGAGCTGTTTTTT. It specifies CASSPSRTANTGELFF.

This clone was seen only once. CDR3 coding DNA: TGTGCCAGTAGTGTAGCGGGAGGGCCGAATGAGCAGTTCTTC. It codes for CASSVAGGPNEQFF. The chain joins TRBV19 to TRBJ2-1, with 11 bases lining up with TRBD2. The CDR3 covers 14 residues. The V segment lost 5 bases and the J segment 7 bases; nucleotides outside the gene matches: 4. Germline values: CDR1 LNHDA, CDR2 SQIVND (reference sequence).

This clone has more than one count but fewer than ten. CDR3 in DNA: TGTGCCAGCAGTTCTGACAGGTTTGAGACCCAGTACTTC. Translated, it gives CASSSDRFETQYF. The chain is built from TRBV27 and TRBJ2-5; TRBD1 might be the D (6 bases). The CDR3 extends over 13 amino acids. CDR1 and CDR2 (germline): MNHEY, SMNVEV (reference sequence). The ends were cut back, 4 bases at V and 5 bases at J, with 11 bases in the middle.

This clone was picked up one time. The chain couples TRBV5-5 to TRBJ2-7; TRBD2 matches 13 bases. V trimming: 4 bases; J trimming: 1 base; junction bases outside the gene matches: 5. Germline V gives CDR1 SGHKS, CDR2 YYEKEE (reference sequence). The length of the CDR3 is 16 residues. CDR3 sequence: CASSPGLAGPSYEQYF. For the CDR3, the DNA is TGTGCCAGCAGCCCGGGACTAGCGGGGCCATCCTACGAGCAGTACTTC.

V gene TRBV28 combines with J gene TRBJ1-2; 7 nucleotides match TRBD1. Germline loops: CDR1 MDHEN, CDR2 SYDVKM. After removal of 2 bases from V and 4 bases from J, the junction contained 4 bases not matched to a gene. The CDR3 has 14 residues. The CDR3 loop is CASSLRGPGYGYTF. DNA of the CDR3: TGTGCCAGCAGTTTAAGGGGGCCAGGCTATGGCTACACCTTC.

The chain employs TRBV7-2 and TRBJ1-6; D not resolved. V was pared by 5 bases and J by 7 bases, with 6 bases between. Per germline, CDR1 SGHTA and CDR2 FQGNSA. CDR3 length: 12 residues. This chain's CDR3 is CASSPRNSPLHF. The CDR3 DNA follows: TGTGCCAGCAGCCCGCGGAATTCACCCCTCCACTTT.